These 15 T cell receptor beta chains were all obtained from the same sample, sequenced in a study of cytomegalovirus exposure and HLA in healthy donors. The PCR ran on 60 Vbeta and 13 Jbeta primers. Measured with immunoSEQ multiplex PCR; TCRdb has only the in-frame clones, and not every one. Altogether around 200,000 clones are present, 55% to 75% being singletons, with the ten largest covering about 2.5%. What was sequenced was PBMCs. These receptors were collected from a man aged 40-49 years in good health and CMV-seropositive.

The chain uses TRBV7-9 and TRBJ1-2, with a tentative D call TRBD1 (5 bases). CDR3 size: 16 residues. Germline assignment: CDR1 SEHNR and CDR2 FQNEAQ (reference sequence). Trimming took 5 bases from V and 6 from J, leaving 22 bases between them. This chain's CDR3 is CASSLFQGAGLHGYTF. Here the CDR3 DNA reads TGTGCCAGCAGCCTATTCCAAGGGGCAGGGTTACATGGCTACACCTTC.

The chain is built from TRBV15 and TRBJ2-3; TRBD1 agrees at 7 bases. CDR3 length: 15 residues. V lost 5 bases and J lost 4; bases outside the gene matches: 9. Germline CDR1 LNHNV, CDR2 YYDKDF (reference sequence). The CDR3 bases are TGTGCCACCAGCGGAAGGACAGGTCCCGCAGATACGCAGTATTTT. Its protein product is CATSGRTGPADTQYF.

In this sample, this clone turned up once. At one end, the junction sequence differs from germline, possibly due to a read error. The genes are TRBV7-9 and TRBJ1-5; 7 nucleotides match TRBD1. This CDR3 is built from 19 residues. Germline V gives CDR1 SEHNR, CDR2 FQNEAQ (reference sequence). This chain's CDR3 is CSSSSFAPRQGGSNQPQHF. The CDR3 bases are TGTTCCAGCAGCTCCTTCGCCCCCAGACAGGGTGGTAGCAATCAGCCCCAGCATTTT.

The V and J genes are TRBV5-4 and TRBJ2-5; D unclear. The J call may be incorrect, as the DNA end agrees better with TRBJ2-7. The germline CDR1 and CDR2 sequences are SGHNT and YYREEE (reference sequence). This CDR3 is 13 amino acids long. This CDR3 reads CASSLGSSYEQYF. The CDR3 nucleotides are TGTGCCAGCAGCTTGGGAAGCTCCTACGAGCAGTACTTC.

This chain links TRBV19 with TRBJ2-3, with D possibly matching TRBD2 (7 bases). Germline values: CDR1 LNHDA, CDR2 SQIVND (reference sequence). The V gene lost 4 bases and the J gene lost 0 bases, with 11 bases spanning the gap. This CDR3 has 15 amino acids. CDR3 in amino acids: CASSSRGGSTDTQYF. CDR3 nucleotide sequence: TGTGCCAGTAGTAGCCGCGGGGGCAGCACAGATACGCAGTATTTT.

This clone turned up a few times. The J gene is TRBJ2-1, the V gene TRBV19, with 9 bases identical to TRBD2. CDR1 is LNHDA and CDR2 is SQIVND in the germline V gene (reference sequence). The CDR3 is 15 amino acids. Unmatched junction bases numbered 5, after V lost 2 bases and J lost 6 bases. The CDR3 DNA reads as TGTGCCAGTAGTATATCGGCGGGAGGGCCCAATGAGCAGTTCTTC. It codes for CASSISAGGPNEQFF.

This clone was seen only a few times. The chain couples TRBV2 to TRBJ2-7; 11 bases line up with TRBD1. The V gene's germline CDR1 is SNHLY and CDR2 FYNNEI. The V and J ends lost 7 bases and 4 bases, in that order; junction bases with no gene match: 6. This CDR3 has 14 amino acids. The CDR3 DNA sequence: TGTGCCAGCAAGTCGGACAGGGGGCATTACGAGCAGTACTTC. Protein product: CASKSDRGHYEQYF.

In this sample, this clone turned up a few times. The V call is TRBV7-2, the J call TRBJ2-3; 10 positions match TRBD2. The V segment lost 5 bases and the J segment 4 bases; nucleotides outside the gene matches: 9. The CDR3 consists of 16 residues. From germline, CDR1 is SGHTA and CDR2 FQGNSA. CDR3 in amino acids: CASSIGAGGPPDTQYF. CDR3 bases: TGTGCCAGCAGCATAGGAGCGGGGGGGCCGCCAGATACGCAGTATTTT.

This clone was recorded only once. This sequence joins TRBV4-3 and TRBJ2-1; D remains unclear. Trimming left V 1 base short and J 9 bases short, with 7 bases between. CDR1 LGHNA and CDR2 YSLEER come from the germline V gene. There are 12 residues in the CDR3. This CDR3 reads CASSQGFREQFF. CDR3 bases: TGCGCCAGCAGCCAAGGTTTCCGTGAGCAGTTCTTC.

The genes are TRBV18 and TRBJ1-3; no clear D. The CDR3 contains 14 residues. V lost 2 bases, J lost 2 bases, and 7 bases lay in between. Germline V gene data show CDR1 as KGHSH and CDR2 as LQKENI. The CDR3 nucleotides read TGTGCCAGCTCACCAGCGGGCCCTGGAAACACCATATATTTT. Protein: CASSPAGPGNTIYF.

This clone occurred a few times. V is TRBV5-4 and J is TRBJ2-5, with a tentative D call TRBD2 (6 bases). The germline CDR1 and CDR2 sequences are SGHNT and YYREEE (reference sequence). There are 12 residues in the CDR3. V lost 4 bases, J lost 5 bases, and 9 bases lay in between. CDR3: CASSGLAETQYF. The DNA of the CDR3 is TGTGCCAGCAGCGGGCTAGCGGAGACCCAGTACTTC.

The chain couples TRBV4-1 to TRBJ2-7; 7 bases match TRBD1. This CDR3 region has 14 residues. CDR1 MGHRA and CDR2 YSYEKL come from the germline V gene. Unmatched junction bases numbered 3, after V lost 2 bases and J lost 2 bases. In DNA form, the CDR3 reads TGCGCCAGCAGCCAAAACAGGGGACCCTACGAGCAGTACTTC. Translation: CASSQNRGPYEQYF.

V and J are TRBV19 and TRBJ1-4; 7 bases line up with TRBD1. V trimming: 5 bases; J trimming: 0 bases; junction bases outside the gene matches: 6. CDR1 LNHDA and CDR2 SQIVND come from the germline V gene (reference sequence). CDR3 length equals 16 residues. CDR3 coding DNA: TGTGCCAGTAGTGAACAGGGGATTTCAACTAATGAAAAACTGTTTTTT. Its protein is CASSEQGISTNEKLFF.

This clone was found a few times. The chain recombines TRBV9 with TRBJ2-2; D is perhaps TRBD2 (5 bases). CDR3 length equals 16 residues. Germline V gene lookup returns CDR1 SGDLS and CDR2 YYNGEE. Trimming stripped 0 bases from V and 6 bases from J, with 15 bases between. As DNA, the CDR3 is TGTGCCAGCAGCGTAGCCCCACGGGGTAGGGCCGGGGAGCTGTTTTTT. Encoded protein: CASSVAPRGRAGELFF.

The rearrangement joins TRBV13 to TRBJ1-1, with D hard to call. The germline V gene encodes CDR1 PRHDT and CDR2 FYEKMQ (reference sequence). V lost 3 bases, J lost 5 bases, and 16 bases lay in between. The CDR3 is 15 amino acids. CDR3 in amino acids: CASSFFERGRTEAFF. DNA for the CDR3: TGTGCCAGCAGCTTTTTTGAGAGAGGAAGGACTGAAGCTTTCTTT.